The clone carrying this T cell receptor beta chain appeared a few times. The antigen is not known. This specimen comes from a study of T cells in Graves' hyperthyroidism and ophthalmopathy. Study-level results: Also found in blood were most expanded thyroid clonotypes above 0.001.

Amplification targeted TCR beta CDR3 regions from RNA transcripts. TCR CDR3 underwent first-round RT-PCR with the HTBI primer set. TCRdb re-called the multiplex PCR reads with MiXCR, one entry per CDR3 protein. The data contain about 720,000 distinct CDR3 sequences, around 20% of them singletons. V was clipped by 3 bases and J by 5 bases, with 12 bases between them. Germline loops: CDR1 ENHRY, CDR2 SYGVKD. The CDR3 loop spans 14 amino acids. The hyperthyroidism was newly diagnosed and had lasted under 2 months; the patients were aged 18 to 65. Extraction of PBMCs used about 9.2 ml of fresh peripheral blood.

The rearrangement uses TRBV10-3 and TRBJ2-3; weak D call: TRBD2 (6 bases). The clonotype comes from a woman aged 50 to 60 with Graves' hyperthyroidism that later progressed to Graves' ophthalmopathy. Sequenced: blood. The CDR3 here is CAISDPAGGDTQYF. The DNA of the CDR3 is TGTGCCATCAGTGACCCGGCCGGGGGAGATACGCAGTATTTT.